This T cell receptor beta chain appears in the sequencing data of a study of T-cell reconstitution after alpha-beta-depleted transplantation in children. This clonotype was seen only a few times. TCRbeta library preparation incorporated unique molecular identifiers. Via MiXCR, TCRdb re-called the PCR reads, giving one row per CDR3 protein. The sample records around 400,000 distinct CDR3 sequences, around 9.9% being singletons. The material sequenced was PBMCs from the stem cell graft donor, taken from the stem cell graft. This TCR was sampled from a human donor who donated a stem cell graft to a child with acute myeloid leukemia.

The CDR3 region has the DNA TGCGCCAGCAGTGAACTTGGTCCCTACGAGCAGTACGTC. Encoded protein: CASSELGPYEQYV. This chain links TRBV10-1 with TRBJ2-7, with D uncertain. V shed 3 bases and J shed 2 bases, with 8 bases lying between them. This CDR3 spans 13 amino acids. Per germline, CDR1 WNHNN and CDR2 SYGVQD (reference sequence).